What follows are 10 T cell receptor beta chains derived from one specimen sequenced in a study of T cell responses to AZD1222 COVID-19 vaccine. Clones were sequenced by immunoSEQ multiplex PCR, and TCRdb holds only the in-frame ones, with some missing. The sample holds 150,000 or so clones; around 92% are singletons and the top ten take 0.7% to 0.9%. Sequences were derived from peripheral blood, sampled on day 0 of AZD1222 vaccination. The receptor source for this set is an adult in good health.

In DNA form, the CDR3 reads TGCGCCAGCAGCGGGGCCGGGACCCAAGAGACCCAGTACTTC. Translated: CASSGAGTQETQYF. V usage is TRBV5-1 and J usage is TRBJ2-5; D may correspond to TRBD1 or TRBD2 (5 bases each). Germline CDR1 reads SGHRS; CDR2 reads YFSETQ. The V and J ends lost 4 bases and 1 base respectively, with 11 bases between them. This CDR3 spans 14 amino acids.

The J gene is TRBJ1-1, the V gene TRBV11-3; D unresolved. This CDR3 has 13 amino acids. V was clipped by 5 bases and J by 2 bases, with 9 bases between them. In germline, CDR1 is SGHNT, CDR2 YENEEA. DNA for the CDR3: TGTGCCAGCAGCCCCGGGGAAAACACTGAAGCTTTCTTT. This codes for CASSPGENTEAFF. Combining the CDR3 with reference TRBV11-3 and TRBJ1-1 gives the whole variable domain EAGVVQSPRYKIIEKKQPVAFWCNPISGHNTLYWYLQNLGQGPELLIRYENEEAVDDSQLPKDRFSAERLKGVDSTLKIQPAELGDSAVYLCASSPGENTEAFFGQGTRLTVV.

This chain links TRBV4-1 with TRBJ1-4, with D uncertain. V was pared by 0 bases and J by 7 bases, with 12 bases between. The CDR3 runs to 15 residues. CDR1 and CDR2 from the germline V gene are MGHRA and YSYEKL. The CDR3 sequence is CASSQEGRWGEKLFF. In DNA, the CDR3 is TGCGCCAGCAGCCAAGAGGGCAGGTGGGGTGAAAAACTGTTTTTT.

V usage is TRBV6-5 and J usage is TRBJ2-7; 13 bases are shared with TRBD2. The CDR3 is 14 amino acids. Unmatched junction bases numbered 1, after V lost 6 bases and J lost 2 bases. In germline, CDR1 is MNHEY, CDR2 SVGAGI. The CDR3 coding sequence is TGTGCCAGCAGAGGACTAGCGGGGGCCTACGAGCAGTACTTC. Translated: CASRGLAGAYEQYF.

This clone has just one count. The V call is TRBV10-3, the J call TRBJ1-1; no clear D gene. V gave up 0 bases and J gave up 7 bases, with 12 bases separating them. Germline CDR1 reads ENHRY; CDR2 reads SYGVKD. This CDR3 has 14 residues. The CDR3 nucleotides read TGTGCCATCAGTGAGTCTCCCAGGACCCGTGAAGCTTTCTTT. It encodes CAISESPRTREAFF.

The chain carries TRBV7-2 and TRBJ1-1, with a tentative D call TRBD1 (6 bases). Germline assignment: CDR1 SGHTA and CDR2 FQGNSA. There are 14 residues in the CDR3. V lost 5 bases to trimming and J lost 6 bases, with 16 bases between them. The CDR3 DNA sequence: TGTGCCAGCAGCATCCGCTTAGGGGGACCTGAAGCTTTCTTT. Protein: CASSIRLGGPEAFF.

CDR3 DNA sequence: TGTGCCAGTAGTATAGCAGAGATCGGGGTTCAGCCCCAGCATTTT. Protein: CASSIAEIGVQPQHF. The chain couples TRBV19 to TRBJ1-5; D not certain. The CDR3 is 15 amino acids. From germline, CDR1 is LNHDA and CDR2 SQIVND (reference sequence). The V gene lost 1 base and the J gene lost 6 bases, with 13 bases spanning the gap.

The V call is TRBV7-2, the J call TRBJ2-3; 9 bases agree with TRBD2. The CDR3 is 16 residues long. Germline CDR1 SGHTA, CDR2 FQGNSA. V shed 3 bases and J 4 bases; nucleotides not matched to a gene: 8. In DNA, the CDR3 is TGTGCCAGCAGCTTTAGGGGCGGGGGGGCCCCAGATACGCAGTATTTT. It is translated as CASSFRGGGAPDTQYF.

V is TRBV29-1 and J is TRBJ2-5, with D unclear. With 6 bases removed from V and 2 bases from J, the gap between germline ends came to 16 bases. Germline CDR1 is SQVTM and CDR2 is ANQGSEA. The CDR3 has 14 amino acids. This CDR3 is CSVIPTAFQETQYF. In nucleotides, the CDR3 is TGCAGCGTGATCCCCACAGCCTTTCAAGAGACCCAGTACTTC.

This rearrangement joins TRBV15 to TRBJ1-2; D gene uncertain. Germline V gene sequence: CDR1 LNHNV, CDR2 YYDKDF (reference sequence). This CDR3 contains 15 residues. The V end was cut by 1 base, the J end by 3 bases, with 12 bases between. For the CDR3, the DNA is TGTGCCACCAGCAGAGCCCGGAGCCAGTACTATGGCTACACCTTC. Its translation: CATSRARSQYYGYTF.